This TCR beta chain was identified in a study of shared clonotypes between healthy human individuals. Study findings and constraints: Across subsets, estimated richness was generally greater for naive than for memory populations. Of the naive CD4 clonotypes, around 4.8% were shared across a handful of donors.

All the donors were Caucasian adults who lived in Nashville, Tennessee. With V trimmed by 1 base and J by 2 bases, 4 bases remained unmatched. The V gene's germline CDR1 is SEHNR and CDR2 FQNEAQ (reference sequence). The CDR3 contains 15 residues. For this clone: No antigen is known for it. This specimen includes other DNA sequences encoding the same CDR3.

150 to 250 ng DNA, 30,000 to 35,000 T cell genomes, went into each sorted-subset replicate PCR. Clones were read by immunoSEQ multiplex PCR, and TCRdb kept only the in-frame ones, dropping some. The sample includes around 1.1 million clones, 75% to 80% seen only once; the top ten take around 0.61%. The chain employs TRBV7-9 and TRBJ2-5; 7 bases fit TRBD2. The source of this sequence is a man younger than 30 in good health. Some clones in this sample may be carry-over from other donors' samples. Sequenced sample: memory CD4+ T cells from PBMCs. Described subset: CD45RA-negative fraction. The CDR3 DNA follows: TGTGCCAGCAGCTTAGGCGGGAGAGGGCAAGAGACCCAGTACTTC. Translation gives CASSLGGRGQETQYF.